A selection of T cell receptor beta chains follows, all from one sample in a study of blood T cell repertoires in COVID-19. Method: immunoSEQ multiplex PCR; TCRdb's copy keeps in-frame clones and lacks some. This table holds about 430,000 clones, around nine tenths found once. Sequences were obtained from PBMCs or T cells enriched from blood (not recorded which). These receptors were collected from a woman aged 18-29 years who had been exposed to COVID-19. CDR3s include the opening cysteine and the closing phenylalanine or tryptophan. Fields, in order: V gene, D gene, J gene, clone size, CDR3 protein, CDR3 DNA. A D gene is named only where the DNA matches it firmly. The size field is filled for only some rows; it gives once, few, many or a size class.

>TRBV5-1|TRBD1|TRBJ2-3|NA
CASSLTGAGDTQYF
TGCGCCAGCAGCTTGACAGGGGCAGGGGATACGCAGTATTTT
>TRBV7-6|NA|TRBJ1-6|NA
CASSLGAWGGASPLHF
TGTGCCAGCAGCTTAGGCGCATGGGGGGGAGCCTCACCCCTCCACTTT
>TRBV7-3|TRBD2|TRBJ2-1|NA
CASSLMPLAGNNEQFF
TGTGCCAGCAGCTTAATGCCTCTAGCGGGGAACAATGAGCAGTTCTTC
>TRBV3-1/TRBV3-2|NA|TRBJ2-3|NA
CASSQDLASGTDTQYF
TGTGCCAGCAGCCAAGATTTGGCCAGCGGCACAGATACGCAGTATTTT
>TRBV7-2|TRBD2|TRBJ2-7|NA
CASSFGQVAGGPRYEQYF
TGTGCCAGCAGCTTCGGTCAGGTAGCGGGAGGGCCGAGGTACGAGCAGTACTTC
>TRBV9|TRBD2|TRBJ2-7|once
CASSEGVGTSGIYEQYF
TGTGCCAGCAGCGAGGGGGTCGGGACTAGCGGGATCTACGAGCAGTACTTC
>TRBV6-1|TRBD1|TRBJ2-5|NA
CASSDRQGAGTQYF
TGTGCCAGCAGTGACCGACAGGGGGCAGGGACCCAGTACTTC
>TRBV3-1/TRBV3-2|NA|TRBJ1-1|NA
CASSHSESWNTEAFF
TGTGCCAGCAGCCATAGCGAGTCTTGGAACACTGAAGCTTTCTTT
>TRBV3-1/TRBV3-2|NA|TRBJ1-2|NA
CASSQVAVNYGYTF
TGTGCCAGCAGCCAAGTCGCAGTAAACTATGGCTACACCTTC
>TRBV4-2|TRBD1|TRBJ1-2|once
CASSQALFTLTGVGYTF
TGTGCCAGCAGCCAAGCCCTCTTCACCCTTACAGGGGTTGGCTACACCTTC
>TRBV4-1|NA|TRBJ2-5|few
CASSQDPGRETQYF
TGCGCCAGCAGCCAAGACCCAGGGCGGGAGACCCAGTACTTC
>TRBV18|TRBD1|TRBJ2-7|NA
CASSPNRDRAYEQYF
TGTGCCAGCTCACCGAACCGGGACAGGGCCTACGAGCAGTACTTC
>TRBV28|TRBD1|TRBJ1-2|NA
CASSLRDRGLYGYTF
TGTGCCAGCAGTTTACGGGACAGGGGGCTCTATGGCTACACCTTC
>TRBV12-3/TRBV12-4|TRBD1|TRBJ2-1|NA
CASSLGRGHEQFF
TGTGCCAGCAGTTTGGGTAGGGGGCATGAGCAGTTCTTC
>TRBV7-8|NA|TRBJ1-1|NA
CASSSGLQNTEAFF
TGTGCCAGCAGCTCGGGACTCCAGAACACTGAAGCTTTCTTT
>TRBV7-2|TRBD2|TRBJ2-3|NA
CASSSPGGRQYF
TGTGCCAGCAGCTCCCCGGGGGGTAGGCAGTATTTT
>TRBV5-1|TRBD2|TRBJ2-7|once
CASSSGLAEPYEQYF
TGCGCCAGCAGCTCTGGACTAGCGGAGCCCTACGAGCAGTACTTC
>TRBV5-1|TRBD2|TRBJ2-4|NA
CASSANPGLAGGAKNIQYF
TGCGCCAGCAGCGCGAACCCGGGACTAGCGGGAGGGGCCAAAAACATTCAGTACTTC
>TRBV5-8|NA|TRBJ2-7|NA
CASSWPGSSYEQYF
TGTGCCAGCAGCTGGCCGGGATCTTCCTACGAGCAGTACTTC
>TRBV2|TRBD1|TRBJ2-3|once
CASSWTGGLF
TGTGCCAGCAGTTGGACAGGGGGTCTCTTT
>TRBV1|NA|TRBJ2-2|NA
CTSSHPRVIAGGSVITGELFF
TGCACCAGCAGCCATCCCCGGGTAATAGCGGGAGGGTCGGTAATCACCGGGGAGCTGTTTTTT
>TRBV5-1|NA|TRBJ1-6|NA
CASSLDRDYSPLHF
TGCGCCAGCAGCTTGGACAGGGATTATTCACCCCTCCACTTT
>TRBV9|NA|TRBJ2-2|NA
CASSVVDTGELFF
TGTGCCAGCAGCGTAGTCGACACCGGGGAGCTGTTTTTT
>TRBV11-2|NA|TRBJ2-7|few
CASGRTIKDEQYF
TGTGCCAGCGGTCGGACAATAAAGGACGAGCAGTACTTC
>TRBV4-3|TRBD2|TRBJ2-2|NA
CASSQGGLAGRNTGELFF
TGCGCCAGCAGCCAAGGCGGGCTAGCGGGGAGGAACACCGGGGAGCTGTTTTTT
>TRBV24-1|TRBD2|TRBJ2-1|NA
CATSSSYLAGDGNEQFF
TGTGCCACCAGTTCCTCCTATCTAGCGGGAGATGGTAATGAGCAGTTCTTC
>TRBV7-2|TRBD1|TRBJ2-2|few
CASRPSGTGNTGELFF
TGTGCCAGCAGACCCTCCGGGACAGGGAACACCGGGGAGCTGTTTTTT
>TRBV29-1|NA|TRBJ1-1|NA
CSANIQGLNTEAFF
TGCAGCGCCAATATTCAGGGCCTGAACACTGAAGCTTTCTTT
>TRBV28|NA|TRBJ1-4|NA
CASSLPGSAREKLFF
TGTGCCAGCAGTTTACCAGGGTCTGCCCGAGAAAAACTGTTTTTT
>TRBV28|NA|TRBJ1-2|once
CASSLGDYGYTF
TGTGCCAGCAGTTTAGGAGATTATGGCTACACCTTC
>TRBV4-2|TRBD1|TRBJ2-6|NA
CASSQGTGRGANVLTF
TGTGCCAGCAGCCAAGGGACAGGGCGTGGGGCCAACGTCCTGACTTTC
>TRBV29-1|NA|TRBJ2-7|once
CSVAVTYEQYF
TGCAGCGTTGCGGTTACCTACGAGCAGTACTTC
>TRBV4-1|TRBD1|TRBJ2-4|NA
CASSQDPGTGSKNIQYF
TGCGCCAGCAGCCAAGATCCCGGGACAGGGTCAAAGAACATTCAGTACTTC
>TRBV13|TRBD2|TRBJ2-2|NA
CASSSGVLAGTGELFF
TGTGCCAGCAGCTCAGGCGTACTAGCGGGTACCGGGGAGCTGTTTTTT
>TRBV2|NA|TRBJ1-4|NA
CASSEGQGKLFF
TGTGCCAGCAGTGAAGGCCAGGGAAAACTGTTTTTT
>TRBV7-8|TRBD2|TRBJ2-7|NA
CASSFGGRGNRGYEQYF
TGTGCCAGCAGCTTCGGCGGGAGAGGTAATCGGGGCTACGAGCAGTACTTC
>TRBV10-2|TRBD1|TRBJ2-5|NA
CASRDRGETQYF
TGCGCCAGCAGGGACAGGGGAGAGACCCAGTACTTC
>TRBV7-6|TRBD1|TRBJ1-4|NA
CASSLDRADEKLFF
TGTGCCAGCAGCTTGGACAGGGCGGATGAAAAACTGTTTTTT
>TRBV7-8|NA|TRBJ2-7|NA
CASSLVSNYRYYEQYF
TGTGCCAGCAGCTTAGTGTCAAACTATCGTTATTACGAGCAGTACTTC
>TRBV3-1/TRBV3-2|TRBD1|TRBJ1-2|NA
CASSQDRGGTGLHYGYTF
TGTGCCAGCAGCCAAGATAGGGGAGGGACAGGACTTCACTATGGCTACACCTTC
>TRBV27|TRBD1|TRBJ1-5|NA
CASRPQGAGQPQHF
TGTGCCAGCAGGCCCCAGGGGGCTGGTCAGCCCCAGCATTTT
>TRBV11-2|NA|TRBJ2-7|NA
CASSSGTLYEQYF
TGTGCCAGCAGCTCCGGGACATTGTACGAGCAGTACTTC
>TRBV3-1/TRBV3-2|NA|TRBJ2-7|NA
CASSPRGSPNEQYF
TGTGCCAGCAGCCCTCGAGGTTCCCCCAACGAGCAGTACTTC
>TRBV7-9|TRBD2|TRBJ2-3|NA
CASSSGTSGVPDTQYF
TGTGCCAGCAGCTCGGGGACTAGCGGGGTTCCAGATACGCAGTATTTT
>TRBV5-1|TRBD2|TRBJ2-3|NA
CASRLAESDTQYF
TGCGCCAGCCGCCTAGCGGAGTCAGATACGCAGTATTTT
>TRBV5-1|NA|TRBJ1-1|once
CASSPEVGTEAFF
TGCGCCAGCAGCCCAGAGGTGGGCACTGAAGCTTTCTTT
>TRBV12-3/TRBV12-4|NA|TRBJ2-3|NA
CASSRGVDTQYF
TGTGCCAGCAGCCGAGGCGTGGATACGCAGTATTTT
>TRBV3-1/TRBV3-2|NA|TRBJ2-1|NA
CASSQRLAYNEQFF
TGTGCCAGCAGCCAAAGGTTAGCTTACAATGAGCAGTTCTTC
>TRBV7-2|NA|TRBJ2-5|NA
CASSLQGLSGETQYF
TGTGCCAGCAGCTTGCAGGGGCTGTCAGGGGAGACCCAGTACTTC
>TRBV28|NA|TRBJ2-3|NA
CASITGHPTDTQYF
TGTGCCAGCATCACTGGACACCCCACAGATACGCAGTATTTT
>TRBV11-2|NA|TRBJ2-1|NA
CASSFVGSSYNEQFF
TGTGCCAGCAGCTTCGTGGGGAGCTCCTACAATGAGCAGTTCTTC
>TRBV11-2|NA|TRBJ2-7|NA
CASSNYYEQYF
TGTGCCAGCAGCAACTACTACGAGCAGTACTTC